The clone carrying this TCR beta chain was detected once. Its matching antigen is unknown. V dropped 5 bases and J dropped 1; count of bases not matched to a gene: 2. From germline, CDR1 is KGHDR and CDR2 SFDVKD. CDR3 size: 15 residues. The data stem from a study of blood T cells in healthy people across ages. Findings of the study overall: There was a strong correlation between TCR beta diversity and naive T cell percentage.

Alongside a J-beta primer mix, a sample-barcoded 5' primer served in a second PCR lasting about 6 to 12 cycles. TCRdb analysed the 5' RACE reads with MiXCR anew, one entry per CDR3 protein. The sample lists hundreds of thousands of distinct CDR3 sequences; about 59% were seen once. Source material: blood. This rearrangement joins TRBV24-1 to TRBJ2-2; 8 bases match TRBD1. This TCR derives from a young man in good health. CDR3 in DNA: TGTGCCACCAGTGTGACAGGGGTGAACACCGGGGAGCTGTTTTTT. Encoded protein: CATSVTGVNTGELFF.